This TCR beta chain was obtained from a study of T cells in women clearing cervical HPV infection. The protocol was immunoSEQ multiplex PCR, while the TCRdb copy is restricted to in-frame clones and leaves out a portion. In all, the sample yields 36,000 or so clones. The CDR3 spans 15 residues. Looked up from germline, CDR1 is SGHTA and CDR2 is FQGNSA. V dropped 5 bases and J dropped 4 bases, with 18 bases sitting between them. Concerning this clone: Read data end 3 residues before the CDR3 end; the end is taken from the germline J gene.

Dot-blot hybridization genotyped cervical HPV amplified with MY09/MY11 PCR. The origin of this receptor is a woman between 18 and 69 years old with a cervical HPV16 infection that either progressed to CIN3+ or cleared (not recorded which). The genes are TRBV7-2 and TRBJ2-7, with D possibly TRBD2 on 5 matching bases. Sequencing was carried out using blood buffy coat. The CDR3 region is CASSPLGRGAYEQYF. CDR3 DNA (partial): TGTGCCAGCAGCCCACTGGGCCGGGGTGCGTACGAG.